This T cell receptor (beta chain) was sequenced in a study of a mutant IDH1 vaccine in newly diagnosed glioma listed by TCRdb under 2021. Concerning the study at large: Patients were given eight vaccinations, in weeks 1, 3, 5, 7, 11, 15, 19 and 23, which matched visits V03 through V10. Vaccination began 4-6 weeks after radiotherapy alone, or alongside temozolomide cycles in the chemotherapy-containing groups. Of the roughly 31 treated patients, about 60% were male and approximately 38% were female, and the mean age was around 40 years. Before enrollment, patients had received standard therapy of radiotherapy alone, temozolomide alone, or radiochemotherapy with temozolomide; most received the combination. Peripheral blood was collected at six visits: V03 (baseline), V05, V07, V10, V12 and V13. Longitudinal TCRB deep sequencing was performed for 20 to 25 treated patients wherever samples were available for exploratory analyses.

V is cut by 6 bases and J by 10 bases, and the space between the germline ends is 16 bases. The cysteine opens and the phenylalanine closes a CDR3 of 14 amino acids. Only CDR3 DNA is held: 42 bases, read in frame from base 1. The germline V gene yields MNHNS for CDR1 and SASEGT for CDR2. Library construction relied on the immunoSEQ multiplex PCR assay. Rearranged TCR beta chain sequences were amplified using the hsTCRB Kit according to the manufacturer's protocol. TCRB libraries were sequenced on an Illumina MiSeq. The original methods were these. Demultiplexing, trimming and gene mapping were performed with the kit vendor's proprietary platform. TCRdb mirrors the immuneACCESS table, restricted to in-frame sequences. Some clones are absent from its copies; in checked studies, under half trace to an unresolved V gene, and the reason for the others is unknown. V and J calls and clone size are as listed in that table; D and trimming were resolved from the DNA. The sample table lists 70,000 to 95,000 clones, about 85% of them with a count of one. Clones ranked in the top ten supply around 0.73% of the sample.

On this clone itself: The specificity of this receptor is unknown. Per-base qualities were not stored, and no clone one base away is much larger.

Beyond this particular receptor, the publication reports: Pseudoprogression appeared unrelated to alterations in the top peripheral T cell clonotypes detected by TCRB sequencing. The authors noted that analyses of patient blood samples could not be reproduced because of sample limitations. PBMC samples for TCRB deep sequencing were selected based on availability. Across multiple MHC alleles, vaccine-induced immune responses were seen in approximately 93% of patients.

The time point label corresponds to: week 23, last vaccination. A 20-mer mutant IDH1 peptide at 300 micrograms in Montanide made up each vaccine dose, which was injected subcutaneously together with topical imiquimod. Donors had newly diagnosed WHO grade 3 or 4 IDH1-mutant astrocytomas with loss of nuclear ATRX. The samples were drawn from NOA16, a multicentre, single-arm, open-label phase I trial in Germany that tested a mutant IDH1 peptide vaccine in humans for the first time. Genomic DNA for TCRB sequencing was extracted from EDTA blood using the DNeasy Blood and Tissue Kit. The source of this sequence is a woman aged 50 to 60 with glioma. The sample was PBMCs, taken from a glioma patient whose treatment included an IDH1 peptide vaccine. This sequence uses TRBV6-1 and TRBJ1-6; the D gene lacks a confident call. The CDR3 has the sequence CASSRGISRSPLHF. The DNA is TGTGCCAGCAGCCGGGGAATCTCTCGGTCACCCCTCCACTTT.